Given below is one T cell receptor (beta chain) in context. These data are taken from a study of shared clonotypes between healthy human individuals. Overall study context: In total, the donors were a couple of women and a few men aged 18 to 49.

Germline-derived CDR1 and CDR2 are DFQATT and SNEGSKA (reference sequence). This CDR3 contains 11 residues. V lost 4 bases, J lost 3 bases, and 7 bases lay in between. TCRdb keeps only in-frame clones here, not all; method: immunoSEQ multiplex PCR. The repertoire has roughly 2 million clones, 90% to 96% of them found once; the top ten carry more than 0.1%. The sequence came from a man between 18 and 35 years old in good health. Sequencing was carried out using naive CD4+ T cells sorted from blood. Documented subset: CD45RA+ positively selected. The chain links TRBV20-1 to TRBJ2-7; a weak D match, TRBD1 (5 bases). The CDR3 DNA reads as TGCAGTGCTACCAGGGTCTACGAGCAGTACTTC. This sequence encodes CSATRVYEQYF.